The 30 T cell receptor beta chains presented below share a single source sample, sequenced in a study of human T cells and chemical hapten exposure. TCRdb reprocessed the RACE reads with MiXCR, giving one entry per CDR3 protein. Of roughly 75,000 distinct CDR3 sequences in the sample, roughly 7.9% are singletons; the top ten hold around 1.7%. Time point defined: healthy volunteer bleed at 6 weeks. The authors' total RNA extraction used unfractionated whole blood. Source material: whole blood. The origin of the receptors is a female donor in good health. Some clones in this sample may be carry-over from other donors' samples.

The chain is built from TRBV18 and TRBJ2-7, with D unresolved. This CDR3 is 13 amino acids long. The V and J ends lost 4 bases and 3 bases respectively, with 10 bases between them. The germline CDR1 and CDR2 sequences are KGHSH and LQKENI. For the CDR3, the DNA is TGTGCCAGCTCACAGGGCACCAACTACGAGCAGTACTTC. This encodes CASSQGTNYEQYF.

This clonotype was seen a handful of times. The CDR3 protein is CASSLTGGEDTDTQYF. Written as DNA, the CDR3 is TGTGCCAGCAGTTTGACGGGCGGTGAGGACACAGATACGCAGTATTTT. J is TRBJ2-3 and V is TRBV12-3 or TRBV12-4; no definite D call. V was cut by 3 bases and J by 2 bases, with 15 bases left in between. The CDR3 covers 16 residues.

Only a few counts were recorded for this clonotype. The rearrangement links TRBV29-1 to TRBJ1-1; no reliable D call. Per the germline V gene, CDR1 is SQVTM and CDR2 is ANQGSEA. V lost 8 bases and J lost 1, with 14 bases in between. The CDR3 length is 13 residues. CDR3 bases: TGCAGCTCTGAAATATGGGGGAACACTGAAGCTTTCTTT. Protein sequence: CSSEIWGNTEAFF.

The chain uses TRBV19 and TRBJ2-7; 10 bases match TRBD1. CDR3 length: 14 amino acids. The V gene's germline CDR1 is LNHDA and CDR2 SQIVND (reference sequence). V was pared by 4 bases and J by 5 bases, with 5 bases of the junction left unmatched. The CDR3 here is CASSRGQGIDEQYF. CDR3 sequence (DNA): TGTGCCAGTAGTAGGGGACAGGGGATCGACGAGCAGTACTTC.

The gene calls are TRBV12-3 or TRBV12-4 and TRBJ2-3; TRBD2 agrees at 7 bases. Trimming removed 3 bases from V and 6 bases from J; junction bases left unmatched: 12. The CDR3 covers 16 residues. The CDR3 bases are TGTGCCAGCAGTTTTTATGGATGGCGGGGGATGGATACGCAGTATTTT. This gives the protein CASSFYGWRGMDTQYF.

The chain is built from TRBV20-1 and TRBJ1-1; D is unclear. V gave up 4 bases and J gave up 5 bases, with 17 bases separating them. The germline V gene encodes CDR1 DFQATT and CDR2 SNEGSKA (reference sequence). The CDR3 spans 14 residues. The CDR3 loop reads CSATPWGWETEAFF. Written as DNA, the CDR3 is TGCAGTGCTACCCCTTGGGGTTGGGAAACTGAAGCTTTCTTT.

The chain couples TRBV5-5 to TRBJ2-3; D gene unclear. Germline loops: CDR1 SGHKS, CDR2 YYEKEE (reference sequence). Trimming stripped 4 bases from V and 4 bases from J, with 7 bases between. This CDR3 comprises 12 residues. As DNA, the CDR3 is TGTGCCAGCAGCCTGGCGGCAGATACGCAGTATTTT. Its translation: CASSLAADTQYF.

This clonotype was picked up a small number of times. This chain links TRBV5-6 with TRBJ1-5; D is uncertain. The CDR3 length is 13 residues. Looked up from germline, CDR1 is SGHDT and CDR2 is YYEEEE. Trimming took off 4 bases at V and 5 bases at J, with 10 bases between the two ends. CDR3 region: CASSGVGDQPQHF. For the CDR3, the DNA is TGTGCCAGCAGCGGTGTAGGAGATCAGCCCCAGCATTTT.

This clonotype showed up many times. The V call is TRBV12-3 or TRBV12-4, the J call TRBJ2-3; D is unresolved. V dropped 1 base and J dropped 5 bases, with 7 bases sitting between them. This CDR3 region has 13 residues. The CDR3 bases are TGTGCCAGCAGTTTAGACTATGGAGATACGCAGTATTTT. It yields the protein CASSLDYGDTQYF.

This clonotype came up a few times. The CDR3 sequence is CASSLRGFNEQYF. CDR3 in DNA: TGTGCCAGCAGTTTAAGGGGATTTAACGAGCAGTACTTC. V usage is TRBV27 and J usage is TRBJ2-7; a weak D match, TRBD1 (5 bases). V lost 2 bases to trimming and J lost 5 bases, with 10 bases between them. CDR1 is MNHEY, CDR2 SMNVEV, per germline (reference sequence). The CDR3 has 13 amino acids.

This sequence joins TRBV29-1 and TRBJ1-1; D is unresolved. V was trimmed by 3 bases and J by 4 bases, leaving 12 bases between them. The CDR3 runs 13 residues. Germline V CDR1 and CDR2: SQVTM, ANQGSEA. CDR3 sequence (DNA): TGCAGCGTTGATTTGGGTTCGCGCACTGAAGCTTTCTTT. It translates to CSVDLGSRTEAFF.

V and J are TRBV20-1 and TRBJ1-6; D not certain. V was shortened by 2 bases and J by 4 bases, with 6 bases between the two germline ends. The CDR3 sequence is 13 residues long. Germline V gives CDR1 DFQATT, CDR2 SNEGSKA (reference sequence). CDR3 region: CSARQDYNSPLHF. CDR3 sequence (DNA): TGCAGTGCTAGACAGGATTATAATTCACCCCTCCACTTT.

This clonotype was counted only a few times. CDR3 in DNA: TGTGCCAGCGGGGACAGCCCCTTCACAGATACGCAGTATTTT. This sequence encodes CASGDSPFTDTQYF. The V call is TRBV3-1, the J call TRBJ2-3; 7 bases match TRBD1. Germline V gene data show CDR1 as LGHDT and CDR2 as YNNKEL (reference sequence). CDR3 length equals 14 residues. With V trimmed by 8 bases and J by 2 bases, 7 bases remained unmatched.

The chain joins TRBV7-9 to TRBJ1-1; TRBD1 is a possible D gene (5 bases). Trimming took 5 bases from V and 10 from J, leaving 14 bases between them. From germline, CDR1 is SEHNR and CDR2 FQNEAQ (reference sequence). The CDR3 runs to 12 residues. Written as DNA, the CDR3 is TGTGCCAGCAGCACCCGGGGCTGGGGAGCTTTCTTT. Its translation: CASSTRGWGAFF.

In regard to this clonotype: With a much larger clone just one base away, this may be a read error. CDR3 in amino acids: CASSLARTATYEQYF. The CDR3 DNA is TGTGCCAGCAGCTTGGCCCGGACAGCCACCTACGAGCAGTACTTC. The rearrangement joins TRBV7-3 to TRBJ2-7; TRBD1 is a possible D gene (6 bases). The CDR3 is made up of 15 amino acids. Germline CDR1 SGHTA, CDR2 FQGTGA. V was shortened by 3 bases and J by 2 bases, with 14 bases between the two germline ends.

This clonotype turned up a few times. V and J are TRBV29-1 and TRBJ1-1, with D tentatively TRBD1 (5 bases). The CDR3 is 13 residues long. Germline V CDR1 and CDR2: SQVTM, ANQGSEA. V gave up 4 bases and J gave up 1 base, with 10 bases separating them. In nucleotides, the CDR3 is TGCAGCGTTGGCAGGACACAGAACACTGAAGCTTTCTTT. As protein: CSVGRTQNTEAFF.

This clonotype showed up many times. The rearrangement links TRBV4-3 to TRBJ1-6; D is undetermined. Between the trimmed V and J ends, which lost 5 bases and 8 bases, there was a span of 13 bases. Germline-derived CDR1 and CDR2 are LGHNA and YSLEER. The CDR3 loop spans 14 amino acids. The chain's CDR3 is CASSSTYGDSPLHF. The DNA for the CDR3 is TGCGCCAGCAGCTCTACCTACGGTGATTCACCCCTCCACTTT.

The sample holds many counts of this clonotype. Here the CDR3 reads CASTRGGSGANVLTF. The CDR3 DNA reads TGTGCCAGCACCCGAGGGGGATCTGGGGCCAACGTCCTGACTTTC. The chain recombines TRBV28 with TRBJ2-6, with a possible D match to TRBD1 (6 bases). The germline V gene encodes CDR1 MDHEN and CDR2 SYDVKM. CDR3 length: 15 residues. V was cut by 7 bases and J by 1 base, with 11 bases left in between. Drawing the rest from reference TRBV28 and TRBJ2-6, the complete variable domain is DVKVTQSSRYLVKRTGEKVFLECVQDMDHENMFWYRQDPGLGLRLIYFSYDVKMKEKGDIPEGYSVSREKKERFSLILESASTNQTSMYLCASTRGGSGANVLTFGAGSRLTVL.

This clonotype was found many times. The chain combines TRBV11-2 with TRBJ2-7, with D perhaps TRBD1 or TRBD2 (5 bases each). Trimming took 4 bases from V and 3 from J, leaving 22 bases between them. This CDR3 spans 17 amino acids. Germline assignment: CDR1 SGHAT and CDR2 FQNNGV. The CDR3 coding sequence is TGTGCCAGCAGCTGGCCCCCGGACTTTGGGGGTGACTACGAGCAGTACTTC. Protein: CASSWPPDFGGDYEQYF.

This clonotype was counted ten times or more. V usage is TRBV29-1 and J usage is TRBJ2-3; the match to TRBD2 covers 8 bases. The CDR3 contains 13 residues. Germline CDR1 SQVTM, CDR2 ANQGSEA. The V and J ends lost 5 bases and 3 bases, in that order; junction bases with no gene match: 4. This CDR3 reads CSVSGGRTDTQYF. CDR3 bases: TGCAGCGTTTCGGGGGGGAGAACAGATACGCAGTATTTT.

This clonotype occurred many times. The chain uses TRBV18 and TRBJ1-1, with D maybe TRBD1 (5 bases). Germline assignment: CDR1 KGHSH and CDR2 LQKENI. The CDR3 is made up of 16 amino acids. The V and J ends lost 0 bases and 1 base respectively, with 12 bases between them. The CDR3: CASSPPGGRANTEAFF. The CDR3 DNA is TGTGCCAGCTCACCACCGGGTGGCAGGGCGAACACTGAAGCTTTCTTT.

This clonotype was observed a few times. The chain carries TRBV5-4 and TRBJ2-1; the match to TRBD1 covers 9 bases. CDR3 length: 15 residues. Germline CDR1 SGHNT, CDR2 YYREEE (reference sequence). V shed 0 bases and J 7 bases; nucleotides not matched to a gene: 5. CDR3 sequence: CASSLGGQGINEQFF. CDR3 DNA: TGTGCCAGCAGCTTGGGGGGACAGGGAATTAATGAGCAGTTCTTC.

Ten or more counts support this clonotype. The V and J genes are TRBV4-3 and TRBJ1-2; a weak D match, TRBD1 (5 bases). CDR1 is LGHNA and CDR2 is YSLEER in the germline V gene. The ends were cut back, 3 bases at V and 2 bases at J, with 16 bases in the middle. This CDR3 is 16 amino acids long. The CDR3, as DNA: TGCGCCAGCAGCCAGCTACATAGACAGCTAAACTATGGCTACACCTTC. Translating it yields CASSQLHRQLNYGYTF.

The chain is built from TRBV7-9 and TRBJ2-3; 8 nucleotides agree with TRBD1. The CDR3 totals 16 residues. Germline V CDR1 and CDR2: SEHNR, FQNEAQ (reference sequence). Germline trimming cut 2 bases from V and 3 bases from J; bases unmatched to any gene: 7. The CDR3 here is CASSLLDRAGTDTQYF. CDR3 sequence (DNA): TGTGCCAGCAGCTTACTGGACAGGGCGGGGACAGATACGCAGTATTTT.

The sample holds a few counts of this clonotype. This chain uses TRBV6-6 with TRBJ1-1, with 7 bases aligning to TRBD1. This CDR3 is 16 amino acids long. Unmatched junction bases numbered 13, after V lost 7 bases and J lost 2 bases. Looked up from germline, CDR1 is MNHNY and CDR2 is SVGAGI (reference sequence). The CDR3 nucleotides read TGTGCCAGCATCAGACAGGGATCCCCCTGTAACACTGAAGCTTTCTTT. This sequence encodes CASIRQGSPCNTEAFF.

At least ten counts were recorded for this clonotype. The chain has TRBV20-1 and TRBJ1-3; no clear D. This CDR3 is 15 amino acids long. Between the trimmed V and J ends, which lost 0 bases and 0 bases, there was a span of 9 bases. Germline assignment: CDR1 DFQATT and CDR2 SNEGSKA (reference sequence). CDR3 coding DNA: TGCAGTGCTAGAGATCGTCGGAGCTCTGGAAACACCATATATTTT. This encodes CSARDRRSSGNTIYF.

This clonotype was seen many times. The chain employs TRBV4-3 and TRBJ1-1; D is unclear. Between the trimmed V and J ends, which lost 0 bases and 4 bases, there was a span of 18 bases. From germline, CDR1 is LGHNA and CDR2 YSLEER. The CDR3 spans 17 residues. This CDR3 is CASSQDFSVSRATEAFF. For the CDR3, the DNA is TGCGCCAGCAGCCAAGATTTTAGCGTGTCGAGGGCCACTGAAGCTTTCTTT.

There are a few counts of this clonotype. In DNA form, the CDR3 reads TGTGCCAGCAGCTGGGACAGGGGTAGCAATCAGCCCCAGCATTTT. It is translated as CASSWDRGSNQPQHF. The chain employs TRBV11-2 and TRBJ1-5, with 10 bases that match TRBD1. Unmatched junction bases numbered 0, after V lost 4 bases and J lost 0 bases. Germline V CDR1 and CDR2: SGHAT, FQNNGV. The CDR3 extends over 15 amino acids. The whole variable domain, remainder taken from reference TRBV11-2 and TRBJ1-5, is EAGVAQSPRYKIIEKRQSVAFWCNPISGHATLYWYQQILGQGPKLLIQFQNNGVVDDSQLPKDRFSAERLKGVDSTLKIQPAKLEDSAVYLCASSWDRGSNQPQHFGDGTRLSIL.

The gene calls are TRBV12-3 or TRBV12-4 and TRBJ1-5; TRBD1 agrees at 7 bases. Germline trimming cut 5 bases from V and 5 bases from J; bases unmatched to any gene: 9. The CDR3 totals 15 residues. The CDR3 loop reads CASSGRQGSDQPQHF. The CDR3 DNA sequence: TGTGCCAGCAGTGGGCGACAGGGAAGTGATCAGCCCCAGCATTTT.

This clonotype was seen ten or more times. The chain has TRBV25-1 and TRBJ1-3; unclear D gene. Trimming shortened V by 2 bases and J by 0 bases, and 11 bases separated the two germline ends. Germline V gene data show CDR1 as MGHDK and CDR2 as SYGVNS. The length of the CDR3 is 16 residues. CDR3 sequence reads: CASSETQIYSGNTIYF. The DNA of the CDR3 is TGTGCCAGCAGTGAAACACAGATTTACTCTGGAAACACCATATATTTT.